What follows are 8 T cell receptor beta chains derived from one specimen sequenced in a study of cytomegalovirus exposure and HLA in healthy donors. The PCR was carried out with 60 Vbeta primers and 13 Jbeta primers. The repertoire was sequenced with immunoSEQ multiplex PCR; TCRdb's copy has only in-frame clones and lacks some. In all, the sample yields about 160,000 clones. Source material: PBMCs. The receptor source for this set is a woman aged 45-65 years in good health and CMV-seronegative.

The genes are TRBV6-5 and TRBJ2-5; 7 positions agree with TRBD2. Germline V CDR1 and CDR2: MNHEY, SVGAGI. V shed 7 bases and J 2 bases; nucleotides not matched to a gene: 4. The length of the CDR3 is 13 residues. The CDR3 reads CASTRGSQETQYF. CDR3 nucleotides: TGTGCCAGCACGCGGGGGAGTCAAGAGACCCAGTACTTC.

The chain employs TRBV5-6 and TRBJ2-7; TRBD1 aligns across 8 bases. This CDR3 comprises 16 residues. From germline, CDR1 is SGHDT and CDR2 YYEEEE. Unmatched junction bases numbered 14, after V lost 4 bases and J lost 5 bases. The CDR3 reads CASSLSLDRVVNEQYF. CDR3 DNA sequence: TGTGCCAGCAGCCTTTCCCTGGACAGGGTTGTTAACGAGCAGTACTTC.

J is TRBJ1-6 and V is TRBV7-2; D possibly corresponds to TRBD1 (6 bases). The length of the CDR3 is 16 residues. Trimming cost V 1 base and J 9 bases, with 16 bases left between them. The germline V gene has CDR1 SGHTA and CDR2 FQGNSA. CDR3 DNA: TGTGCCAGCAGCTTAGGAGGTTCAGGGGCGATTTCACCCCTCCACTTT. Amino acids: CASSLGGSGAISPLHF.

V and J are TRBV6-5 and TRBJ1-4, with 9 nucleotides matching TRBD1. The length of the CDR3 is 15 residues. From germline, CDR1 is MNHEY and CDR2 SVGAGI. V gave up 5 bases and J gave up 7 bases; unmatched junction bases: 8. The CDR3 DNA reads TGTGCCAGCAGTCCTTACAGGGGGCGCGGTGAAAAACTGTTTTTT. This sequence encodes CASSPYRGRGEKLFF.

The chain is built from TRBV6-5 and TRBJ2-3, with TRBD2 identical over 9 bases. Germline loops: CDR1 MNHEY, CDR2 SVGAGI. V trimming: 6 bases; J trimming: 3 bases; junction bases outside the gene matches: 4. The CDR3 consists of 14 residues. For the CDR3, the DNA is TGTGCCAGCAGGCGCGGGGGGGCAACAGATACGCAGTATTTT. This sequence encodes CASRRGGATDTQYF.

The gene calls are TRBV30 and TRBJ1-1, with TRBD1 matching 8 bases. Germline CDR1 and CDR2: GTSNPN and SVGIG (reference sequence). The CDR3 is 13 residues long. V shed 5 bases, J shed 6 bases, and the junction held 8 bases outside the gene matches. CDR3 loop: CAWSAGGIAEAFF. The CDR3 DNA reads TGTGCCTGGTCGGCAGGGGGCATCGCTGAAGCTTTCTTT. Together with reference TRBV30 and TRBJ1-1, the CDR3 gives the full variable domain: SQTIHQWPATLVQPVGSPLSLECTVEGTSNPNLYWYRQAAGRGLQLLFYSVGIGQISSEVPQNLSASRPQDRQFILSSKKLLLSDSGFYLCAWSAGGIAEAFFGQGTRLTVV.

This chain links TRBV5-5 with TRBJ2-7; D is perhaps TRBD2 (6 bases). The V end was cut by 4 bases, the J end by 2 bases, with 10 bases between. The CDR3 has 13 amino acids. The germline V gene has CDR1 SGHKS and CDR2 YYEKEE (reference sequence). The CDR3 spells CASSPAGPYEQYF. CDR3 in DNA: TGTGCCAGCAGCCCTGCGGGACCCTACGAGCAGTACTTC.

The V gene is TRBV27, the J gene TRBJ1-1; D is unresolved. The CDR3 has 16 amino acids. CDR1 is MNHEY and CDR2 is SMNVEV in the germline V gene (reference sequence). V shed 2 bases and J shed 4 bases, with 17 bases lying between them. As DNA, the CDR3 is TGTGCCAGCAGTTTACTGGTTAAGTCGGGTATCACTGAAGCTTTCTTT. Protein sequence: CASSLLVKSGITEAFF.